This T cell receptor (beta chain) was observed in a study of blood T cell repertoires in COVID-19. Per the original methods: Estimated nucleated cell counts came from reference gene primer amplification. Assay: immunoSEQ multiplex PCR; the TCRdb copy retains only in-frame clones and omits some. That table furnishes V, J and clone size, whereas the DNA furnished D and trimming. The table includes about 300,000 clones, approximately 85% detected once. The CDR3 consists of 14 residues. The trim removed 4 bases at V and 4 bases at J, leaving 6 bases unmatched. Germline V gene data show CDR1 as SGHNT and CDR2 as YYREEE (reference sequence).

The chain links TRBV5-4 to TRBJ2-5, with 8 bases that match TRBD2. Sequenced sample: peripheral blood. The receptor was derived from a human donor in a cohort sampled during active COVID-19. CDR3 amino acids: CASSSYRGGETQYF. DNA of the CDR3: TGTGCCAGCAGCAGCTACCGGGGGGGAGAGACCCAGTACTTC.